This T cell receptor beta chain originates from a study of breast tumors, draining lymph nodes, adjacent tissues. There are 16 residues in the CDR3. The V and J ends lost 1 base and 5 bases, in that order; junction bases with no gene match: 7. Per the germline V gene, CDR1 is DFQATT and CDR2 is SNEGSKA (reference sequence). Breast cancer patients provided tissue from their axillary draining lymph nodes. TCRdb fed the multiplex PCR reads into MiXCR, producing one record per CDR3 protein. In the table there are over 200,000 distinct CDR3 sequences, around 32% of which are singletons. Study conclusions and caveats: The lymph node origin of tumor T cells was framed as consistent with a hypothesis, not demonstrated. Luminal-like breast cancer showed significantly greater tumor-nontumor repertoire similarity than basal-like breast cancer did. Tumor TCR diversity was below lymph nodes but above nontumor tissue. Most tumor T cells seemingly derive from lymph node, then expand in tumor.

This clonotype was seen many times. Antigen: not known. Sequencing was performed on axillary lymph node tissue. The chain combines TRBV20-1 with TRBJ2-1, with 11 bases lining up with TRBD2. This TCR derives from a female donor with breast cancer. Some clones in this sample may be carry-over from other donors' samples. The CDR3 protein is CSARGLAGGLNNEQFF. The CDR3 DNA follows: TGCAGTGCTAGAGGTCTAGCGGGAGGTCTTAACAATGAGCAGTTCTTC.